Included here is one TCR beta chain sequence, with context. Only in-frame clones appear in the TCRdb table, and some are missing; sequencing was by immunoSEQ multiplex PCR. The top ten hold around 1.2% of the sample, which has 38,000 or so clones, around nine tenths seen once. This sample was taken from a study of T cell changes during pregnancy in multiple sclerosis. The CDR3 is 15 residues long. Germline CDR1 and CDR2: MNHEY and SVGAGI. V lost 0 bases, J lost 3 bases, and 2 bases stayed unmatched. This sequence joins TRBV6-5 and TRBJ1-1, with 9 bases that match TRBD1. This receptor was identified in a female donor with multiple sclerosis, enrolled in a pregnancy study. The material sequenced was peripheral blood, taken before pregnancy. This CDR3 is CASSYSTGGDTEAFF. CDR3 nucleotide sequence: TGTGCCAGCAGTTACTCGACAGGGGGGGACACTGAAGCTTTCTTT.